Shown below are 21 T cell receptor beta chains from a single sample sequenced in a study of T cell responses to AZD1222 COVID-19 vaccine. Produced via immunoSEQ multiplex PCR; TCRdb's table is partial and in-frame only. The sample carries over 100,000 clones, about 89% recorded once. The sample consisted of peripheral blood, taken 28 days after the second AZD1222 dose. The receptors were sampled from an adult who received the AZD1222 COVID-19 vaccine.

The CDR3 loop reads CAWAGANQPQHF. CDR3 sequence (DNA): TGTGCCTGGGCAGGGGCCAATCAGCCCCAGCATTTT. The chain joins TRBV30 to TRBJ1-5; tentative D call: TRBD1 (6 bases). CDR1 is GTSNPN, CDR2 SVGIG, per germline (reference sequence). This CDR3 is 12 amino acids long. Trimming took off 5 bases at V and 3 bases at J, with 8 bases between the two ends.

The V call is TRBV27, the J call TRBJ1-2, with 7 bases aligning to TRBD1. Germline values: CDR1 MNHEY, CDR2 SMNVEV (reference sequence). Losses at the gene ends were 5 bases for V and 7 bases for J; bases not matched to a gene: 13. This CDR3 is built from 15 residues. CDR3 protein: CASSTAPPDRTGYTF. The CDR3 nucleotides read TGTGCCAGCAGTACCGCCCCTCCGGACAGGACTGGCTACACCTTC.

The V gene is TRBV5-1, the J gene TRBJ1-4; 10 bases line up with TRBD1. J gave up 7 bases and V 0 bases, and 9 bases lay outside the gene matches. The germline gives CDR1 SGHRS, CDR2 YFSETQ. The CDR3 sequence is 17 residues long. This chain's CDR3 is CASSLGTTGGATEKLFF. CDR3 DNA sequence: TGCGCCAGCAGCTTGGGGACGACAGGGGGCGCGACTGAAAAACTGTTTTTT. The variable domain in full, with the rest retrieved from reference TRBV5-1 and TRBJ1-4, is KAGVTQTPRYLIKTRGQQVTLSCSPISGHRSVSWYQQTPGQGLQFLFEYFSETQRNKGNFPGRFSGRQFSNSRSEMNVSTLELGDSALYLCASSLGTTGGATEKLFFGSGTQLSVL.

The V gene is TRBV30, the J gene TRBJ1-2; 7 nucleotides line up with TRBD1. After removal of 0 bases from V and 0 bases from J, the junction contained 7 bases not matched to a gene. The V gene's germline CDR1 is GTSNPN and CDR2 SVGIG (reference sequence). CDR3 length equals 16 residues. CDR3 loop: CAWSVTGANPNYGYTF. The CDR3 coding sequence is TGTGCCTGGAGTGTTACAGGGGCGAATCCTAACTATGGCTACACCTTC.

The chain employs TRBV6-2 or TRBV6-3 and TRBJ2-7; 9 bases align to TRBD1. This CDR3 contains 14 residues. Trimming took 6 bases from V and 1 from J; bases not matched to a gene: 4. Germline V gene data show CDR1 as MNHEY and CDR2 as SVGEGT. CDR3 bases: TGTGCCAGCAGCCCGGACAGGGGATCCTACGAGCAGTACTTC. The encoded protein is CASSPDRGSYEQYF.

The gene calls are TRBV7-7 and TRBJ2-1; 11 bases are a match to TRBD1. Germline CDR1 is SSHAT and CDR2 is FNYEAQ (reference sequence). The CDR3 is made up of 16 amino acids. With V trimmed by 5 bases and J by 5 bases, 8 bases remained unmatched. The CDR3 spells CASSPGQGAPDNEQFF. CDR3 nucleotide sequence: TGTGCCAGCAGCCCAGGACAGGGGGCGCCGGACAATGAGCAGTTCTTC.

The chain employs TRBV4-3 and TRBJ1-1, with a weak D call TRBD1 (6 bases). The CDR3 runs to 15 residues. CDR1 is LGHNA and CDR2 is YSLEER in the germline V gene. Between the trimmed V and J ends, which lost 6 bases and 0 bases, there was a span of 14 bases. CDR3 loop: CASSKFRGMNTEAFF. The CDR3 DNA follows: TGCGCCAGCAGTAAATTCAGGGGAATGAACACTGAAGCTTTCTTT.

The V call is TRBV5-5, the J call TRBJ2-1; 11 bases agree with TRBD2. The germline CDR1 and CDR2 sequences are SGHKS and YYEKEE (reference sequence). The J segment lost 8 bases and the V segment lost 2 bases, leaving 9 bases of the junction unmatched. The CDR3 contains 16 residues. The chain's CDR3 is CASSFQLAGDTDEQFF. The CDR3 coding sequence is TGTGCCAGCAGCTTCCAACTAGCGGGAGATACGGATGAGCAGTTCTTC.

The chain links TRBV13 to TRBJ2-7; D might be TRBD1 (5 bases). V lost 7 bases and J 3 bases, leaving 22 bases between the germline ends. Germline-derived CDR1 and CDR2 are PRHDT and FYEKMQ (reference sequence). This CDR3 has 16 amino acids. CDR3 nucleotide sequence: TGTGCCAGCACCCTTTTAGGGGATCGGTCCTACTACGAGCAGTACTTC. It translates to CASTLLGDRSYYEQYF.

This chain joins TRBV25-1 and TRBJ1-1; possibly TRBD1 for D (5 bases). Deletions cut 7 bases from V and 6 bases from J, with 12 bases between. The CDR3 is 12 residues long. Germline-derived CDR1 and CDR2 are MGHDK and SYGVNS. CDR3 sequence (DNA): TGTGCCAGCACCCTCGGGGACGCTGAAGCTTTCTTT. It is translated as CASTLGDAEAFF.

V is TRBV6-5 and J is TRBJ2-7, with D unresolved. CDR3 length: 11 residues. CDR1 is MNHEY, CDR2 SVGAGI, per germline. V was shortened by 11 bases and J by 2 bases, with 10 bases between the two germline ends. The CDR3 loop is CAAEDTYEQYF. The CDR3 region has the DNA TGTGCCGCCGAAGACACCTACGAGCAGTACTTC.

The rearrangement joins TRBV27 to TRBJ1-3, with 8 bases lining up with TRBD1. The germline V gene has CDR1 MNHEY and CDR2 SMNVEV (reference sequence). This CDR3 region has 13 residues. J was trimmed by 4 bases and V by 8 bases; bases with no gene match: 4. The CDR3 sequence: CASQGARGNTIYF. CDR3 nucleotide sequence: TGTGCCAGCCAGGGGGCGCGCGGAAACACCATATATTTT.

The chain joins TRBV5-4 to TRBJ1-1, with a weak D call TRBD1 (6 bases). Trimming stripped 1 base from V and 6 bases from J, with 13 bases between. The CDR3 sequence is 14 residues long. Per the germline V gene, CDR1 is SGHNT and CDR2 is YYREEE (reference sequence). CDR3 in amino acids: CASSLKGVLAEAFF. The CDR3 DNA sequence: TGTGCCAGCAGCTTGAAGGGGGTTCTCGCTGAAGCTTTCTTT.

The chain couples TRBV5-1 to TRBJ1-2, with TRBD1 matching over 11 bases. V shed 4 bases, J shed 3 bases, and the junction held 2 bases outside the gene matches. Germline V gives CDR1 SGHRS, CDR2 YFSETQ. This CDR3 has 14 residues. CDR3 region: CASSGGQGDYGYTF. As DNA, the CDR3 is TGCGCCAGCAGCGGGGGACAGGGGGACTATGGCTACACCTTC.

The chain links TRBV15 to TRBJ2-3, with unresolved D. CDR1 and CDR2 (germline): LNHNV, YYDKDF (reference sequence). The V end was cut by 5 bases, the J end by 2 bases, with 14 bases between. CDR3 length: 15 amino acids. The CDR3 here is CATSQRPHFTDTQYF. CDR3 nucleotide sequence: TGTGCCACCAGCCAGAGACCGCACTTCACAGATACGCAGTATTTT.

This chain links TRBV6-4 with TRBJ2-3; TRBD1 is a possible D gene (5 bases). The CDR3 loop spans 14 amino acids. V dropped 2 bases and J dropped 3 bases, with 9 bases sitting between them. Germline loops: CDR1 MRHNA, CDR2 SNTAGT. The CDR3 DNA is TGTGCCAGCAGTGACAGGGGTCTTACAGATACGCAGTATTTT. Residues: CASSDRGLTDTQYF.

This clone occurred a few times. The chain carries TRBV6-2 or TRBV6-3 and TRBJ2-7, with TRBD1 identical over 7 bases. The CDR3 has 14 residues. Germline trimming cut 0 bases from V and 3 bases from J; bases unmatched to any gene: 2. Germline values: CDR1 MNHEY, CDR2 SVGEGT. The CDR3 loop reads CASSYSSGGYEQYF. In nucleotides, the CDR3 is TGTGCCAGCAGTTACTCGTCAGGGGGCTACGAGCAGTACTTC.

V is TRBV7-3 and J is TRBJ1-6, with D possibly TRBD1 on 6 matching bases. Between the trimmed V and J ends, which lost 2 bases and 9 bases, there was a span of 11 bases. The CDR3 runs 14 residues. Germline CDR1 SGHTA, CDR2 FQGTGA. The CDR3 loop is CASSLFQGRSPLHF. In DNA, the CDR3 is TGTGCCAGCAGCTTATTCCAGGGGCGTTCACCCCTCCACTTT.

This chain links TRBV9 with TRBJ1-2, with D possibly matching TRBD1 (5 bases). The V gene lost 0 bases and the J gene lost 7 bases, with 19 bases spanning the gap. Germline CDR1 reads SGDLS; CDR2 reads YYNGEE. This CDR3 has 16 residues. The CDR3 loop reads CASSVVPRGSLGGYTF. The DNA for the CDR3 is TGTGCCAGCAGCGTAGTCCCCCGGGGGTCCCTAGGTGGCTACACCTTC.

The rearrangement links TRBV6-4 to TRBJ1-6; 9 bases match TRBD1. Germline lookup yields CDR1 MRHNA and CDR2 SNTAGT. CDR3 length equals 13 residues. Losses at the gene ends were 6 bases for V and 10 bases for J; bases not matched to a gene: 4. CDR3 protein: CASRDRGGSPLHF. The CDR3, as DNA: TGTGCCAGCAGGGACAGGGGCGGGTCACCCCTCCACTTT.

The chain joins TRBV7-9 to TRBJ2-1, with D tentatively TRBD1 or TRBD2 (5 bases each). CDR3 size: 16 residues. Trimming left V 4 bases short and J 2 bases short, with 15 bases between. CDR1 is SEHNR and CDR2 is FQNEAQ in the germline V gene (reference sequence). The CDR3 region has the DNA TGTGCCAGCAGCTCCTGGGTCGGGGCCACCTACAATGAGCAGTTCTTC. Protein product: CASSSWVGATYNEQFF.